Reported below is one T cell receptor (beta chain). Its specificity is not known. This sample is drawn from a study of shared clonotypes between healthy human individuals. Study outcomes and limitations: Rarefaction indicated that sorted-subset sequencing remained incomplete although depth was large.

The V gene end was trimmed by 2 bases and the J gene end by 5 bases; junction bases not matched to a gene: 7. This CDR3 has 15 residues. Germline V gene sequence: CDR1 GTSNPN, CDR2 SVGIG (reference sequence). CD45RA-negative memory and CD45RA+ naive subsets were split from the CD4+ cells. In replicate PCRs of sorted subsets, around 200 ng DNA, roughly 27,000 T cell genomes, was used. In the original processing: Because ImmunoSEQ provided only junction sequences with no quality scores, the filtering differed. The protocol was immunoSEQ multiplex PCR, while the TCRdb copy is restricted to in-frame clones and leaves out a portion. The D gene and trimming were derived from the DNA, and the V and J assignments and clone size from that table. Of some 200,000 clones in the sample, roughly 93% were seen once.

The TCR comes from a woman younger than 45 in good health. The chain has TRBV30 and TRBJ1-5; 9 nucleotides align to TRBD1. The sequencing input was naive CD4+ T cells sorted from blood. Noted subset: CD45RA+ positively selected. The CDR3 spells CAWSPGQGSYQPQHF. CDR3 DNA: TGTGCCTGGAGTCCGGGACAGGGATCCTATCAGCCCCAGCATTTT. The whole variable domain, remainder taken from reference TRBV30 and TRBJ1-5, is SQTIHQWPATLVQPVGSPLSLECTVEGTSNPNLYWYRQAAGRGLQLLFYSVGIGQISSEVPQNLSASRPQDRQFILSSKKLLLSDSGFYLCAWSPGQGSYQPQHFGDGTRLSIL.